These 5 T cell receptor beta chains came from one sample sequenced in a study of regulatory T cells in long-lasting Graves disease. Time point described: persistent/refractory GD, antithyroid drugs over 5 years with positive TRAb. There was RNA extracted from PBMCs, and the TCR library was made from it. Building of the TCR beta libraries involved iRepertoire HTBI primers and Arm-PCR of CDR3 regions. TCRdb used MiXCR to reprocess the multiplex PCR reads, holding one entry per CDR3 protein. Altogether around 460,000 distinct CDR3 sequences are present, 20% to 25% being singletons, with the ten largest covering more than 6%. The sample in question was peripheral blood mononuclear cells (PBMCs), obtained when the disease was refractory, from a patient treated with antithyroid drugs. These receptors were obtained from a female donor with Graves disease.

Worth noting for this clonotype: A much larger clone differs from this one at a single base, so this may be a read error. The chain carries TRBV11-2 and TRBJ2-5, with D perhaps matching TRBD2 (6 bases). Trimming removed 1 base at V and 6 bases at J, with 21 bases between. Germline lookup yields CDR1 SGHAT and CDR2 FQNNGV. This CDR3 is 17 amino acids long. The CDR3 DNA reads TGTGCCAGCAGCTTAGTTATGGTGGCAGGGAGGAAAAAGACCCAGTACTTC. Its translation is CASSLVMVAGRKKTQYF.

This chain joins TRBV7-9 and TRBJ1-5, with 7 bases that match TRBD1. CDR1 is SEHNR and CDR2 is FQNEAQ in the germline V gene (reference sequence). Trimming took 5 bases from V and 2 from J; bases not matched to a gene: 6. The CDR3 has 15 residues. The CDR3 spells CASSNLGTGNQPQHF. The CDR3 region has the DNA TGTGCCAGCAGCAACCTCGGGACAGGCAATCAGCCCCAGCATTTT.

There are many counts of this clonotype. The chain uses TRBV20-1 and TRBJ1-2; D may be TRBD1 (6 bases). V was pared by 2 bases and J by 2 bases, with 9 bases between. This CDR3 has 13 amino acids. CDR1 and CDR2 from the germline V gene are DFQATT and SNEGSKA (reference sequence). DNA for the CDR3: TGCAGTGCTAGATCGACAGGAAACTATGGCTACACCTTC. Amino acids: CSARSTGNYGYTF.

The rearrangement uses TRBV29-1 and TRBJ1-1; the D gene is possibly TRBD1 (5 bases). CDR1 is SQVTM and CDR2 is ANQGSEA in the germline V gene. V lost 2 bases to trimming and J lost 0 bases, with 10 bases between them. This CDR3 comprises 14 residues. The CDR3 reads CSVELRGLNTEAFF. The CDR3, as DNA: TGCAGCGTTGAATTACGGGGGTTGAACACTGAAGCTTTCTTT. Using reference TRBV29-1 and TRBJ1-1 for the parts outside the CDR3, the full variable domain is SAVISQKPSRDICQRGTSLTIQCQVDSQVTMMFWYRQQPGQSLTLIATANQGSEATYESGFVIDKFPISRPNLTFSTLTVSNMSPEDSSIYLCSVELRGLNTEAFFGQGTRLTVV.

This clonotype has a handful of counts. The gene calls are TRBV12-3 or TRBV12-4 and TRBJ2-1; TRBD1 agrees at 7 bases. V was pared by 2 bases and J by 7 bases, with 11 bases of the junction left unmatched. The CDR3 runs to 16 residues. CDR3 DNA sequence: TGTGCCAGCAGTTTACCGGGGACAGCGATCGGTAATGAGCAGTTCTTC. It is translated as CASSLPGTAIGNEQFF.